What follows are 10 T cell receptor beta chains derived from one specimen sequenced in a study. TCRdb reprocessed the 5' RACE reads with MiXCR, giving one entry per CDR3 protein. The repertoire holds over 50,000 distinct CDR3 sequences, more than 20% seen once, with roughly 3.1% in the top ten. Sample: tumor-infiltrating naive CD4+ T cells sorted from the breast tumor. The subset denotes: naive CD4+ T cells, CD4+CD45RA+CD25-. These receptors all stem from a female donor with breast cancer.

This clonotype was seen repeatedly, ten times or more. This chain uses TRBV6-2 or TRBV6-3 with TRBJ1-2; D is undetermined. Trimming cost V 2 bases and J 4 bases, with 8 bases left between them. Germline V gene lookup returns CDR1 MNHEY and CDR2 SVGEGT. This CDR3 contains 13 residues. CDR3 loop: CASSYGGFYGYTF. CDR3 nucleotide sequence: TGTGCCAGCAGTTACGGCGGATTCTATGGCTACACCTTC.

The chain joins TRBV7-6 to TRBJ1-1, with D hard to call. The CDR3 has 14 amino acids. From germline, CDR1 is SGHVS and CDR2 FNYEAQ. The V and J ends lost 4 bases and 0 bases respectively, with 9 bases between them. CDR3 DNA: TGTGCCAGCAGCTCTGCGACACTGAACACTGAAGCTTTCTTT. Translation gives CASSSATLNTEAFF.

In DNA form, the CDR3 reads TGTGCCAGCAGCCTCAGGGGCGTCTACGAGCAGTACTTC. It yields the protein CASSLRGVYEQYF. The genes are TRBV28 and TRBJ2-7, with D maybe TRBD1 (6 bases). V lost 6 bases, J lost 3 bases, and 12 bases lay in between. Looked up from germline, CDR1 is MDHEN and CDR2 is SYDVKM. The length of the CDR3 is 13 residues.

The chain links TRBV7-2 to TRBJ2-7, with TRBD2 identical over 7 bases. Germline V lookup: CDR1 SGHTA, CDR2 FQGNSA. The CDR3 totals 18 residues. V lost 5 bases to trimming and J lost 0 bases; unmatched junction nucleotides: 16. The CDR3 DNA sequence: TGTGCCAGCAGCCGCGTTCCGGGAGGACTGGGTCGCTCCTACGAGCAGTACTTC. This encodes CASSRVPGGLGRSYEQYF.

The chain has TRBV9 and TRBJ2-1, with 8 bases fitting TRBD2. The trim removed 4 bases at V and 7 bases at J, leaving 10 bases unmatched. The CDR3 is 15 amino acids. Per germline, CDR1 SGDLS and CDR2 YYNGEE. The CDR3 bases are TGTGCCAGCAGCACCCGGCCGACTAGCGTGAATGAGCAGTTCTTC. As protein: CASSTRPTSVNEQFF.

The rearrangement uses TRBV4-3 and TRBJ1-4, with D hard to call. V lost 1 base and J lost 10, with 13 bases in between. In germline, CDR1 is LGHNA, CDR2 YSLEER. The CDR3 length is 14 residues. CDR3 in DNA: TGCGCCAGCAGCCAAGGGACGGAATCAGGAAAACTGTTTTTT. Translation gives CASSQGTESGKLFF.

This rearrangement joins TRBV5-6 to TRBJ1-3; D is ambiguous. The germline V gene encodes CDR1 SGHDT and CDR2 YYEEEE. V lost 1 base, J lost 0 bases, and 11 bases lay in between. The CDR3 consists of 16 residues. CDR3: CASSLPGSLSGNTIYF. DNA for the CDR3: TGTGCCAGCAGCTTGCCAGGATCCCTCTCTGGAAACACCATATATTTT.

This clonotype appeared a single time. J is TRBJ1-1 and V is TRBV7-2; D call uncertain. CDR1 and CDR2 (germline): SGHTA, FQGNSA. V was trimmed by 5 bases and J by 11 bases, leaving 12 bases between them. CDR3 size: 11 residues. The CDR3 DNA is TGTGCCAGCAGCCCCCAATTAGGTGCTTTCTTT. This encodes CASSPQLGAFF.

Concerning this clonotype: This may arise from a read error, as a much more abundant clone is one base away. The chain recombines TRBV4-2 with TRBJ2-1; D is ambiguous. Germline assignment: CDR1 LGHNA and CDR2 YNFKEQ. The length of the CDR3 is 12 residues. In nucleotides, the CDR3 is TGTGCCAACAGCCGACGGTCCAATGAGCAGTTCTTC. Translation: CANSRRSNEQFF.

This clonotype was counted a few times. The chain couples TRBV2 to TRBJ2-3, with TRBD1 matching over 10 bases. Germline V lookup: CDR1 SNHLY, CDR2 FYNNEI. The CDR3 totals 15 residues. V lost 0 bases, J lost 6 bases, and 3 bases stayed unmatched. Here the CDR3 reads CASSEAGTGADTQYF. In DNA form, the CDR3 reads TGTGCCAGCAGTGAAGCAGGGACAGGGGCGGATACGCAGTATTTT.